Below are 29 T cell receptor beta chains sequenced from a single sample in a study of blood T cell repertoires in COVID-19. Method: immunoSEQ multiplex PCR; TCRdb's copy keeps in-frame clones and lacks some. The sample lists about 75,000 clones, 88% occurring once. Sequencing was performed on peripheral blood. The receptors stem from a human donor in a cohort sampled during active COVID-19.

The V call is TRBV9, the J call TRBJ2-3; 7 nucleotides agree with TRBD2. This CDR3 is built from 16 residues. Germline V gene lookup returns CDR1 SGDLS and CDR2 YYNGEE. J was trimmed by 2 bases and V by 0 bases; bases with no gene match: 6. The CDR3 DNA is TGTGCCAGCAGCGTAGAGCCTAGCGGCCACACAGATACGCAGTATTTT. It encodes CASSVEPSGHTDTQYF.

CDR3 sequence (DNA): TGTGCCAAACGGGACAGGGAAGAAGAGACCCAGTACTTC. This sequence encodes CAKRDREEETQYF. The V gene is TRBV6-6, the J gene TRBJ2-5, with 9 bases fitting TRBD1. The CDR3 is made up of 13 amino acids. In germline, CDR1 is MNHNY, CDR2 SVGAGI (reference sequence). V dropped 10 bases and J dropped 3; count of bases not matched to a gene: 6.

The chain recombines TRBV5-1 with TRBJ1-2; D remains ambiguous. V was cut by 0 bases and J by 8 bases, with 14 bases left in between. The CDR3 runs to 14 residues. Germline CDR1 reads SGHRS; CDR2 reads YFSETQ. The CDR3 here is CASSLESGKWGYTF. The CDR3 coding sequence is TGCGCCAGCAGCTTGGAGAGCGGGAAATGGGGCTACACCTTC.

This clone is a singleton in its sample. The chain has TRBV27 and TRBJ2-3; TRBD2 might be the D (5 bases). The V gene lost 5 bases and the J gene lost 1 base, with 10 bases spanning the gap. CDR3 length: 14 amino acids. Looked up from germline, CDR1 is MNHEY and CDR2 is SMNVEV (reference sequence). The CDR3 region is CASSSGLGTDTQYF. CDR3 DNA sequence: TGTGCCAGCAGTAGCGGTCTTGGCACAGATACGCAGTATTTT.

In this sample, this clone turned up a few times. The chain employs TRBV30 and TRBJ1-6; TRBD1 matches at 7 bases. The ends lost 0 bases at V and 7 bases at J; junction bases unmatched: 9. Germline V gene sequence: CDR1 GTSNPN, CDR2 SVGIG (reference sequence). The CDR3 spans 16 residues. The CDR3: CAWSVVGGGLNSPLHF. The CDR3 DNA reads TGTGCCTGGAGTGTAGTAGGGGGCGGTTTGAATTCACCCCTCCACTTT.

This chain joins TRBV28 and TRBJ2-7, with a weak D call TRBD2 (6 bases). This CDR3 region has 13 residues. CDR1 and CDR2 from the germline V gene are MDHEN and SYDVKM. Trimming took 7 bases from V and 3 from J, leaving 13 bases between them. The CDR3 sequence: CASTIGTLYEQYF. The CDR3 coding sequence is TGTGCCAGCACTATCGGGACTCTCTACGAGCAGTACTTC.

V usage is TRBV2 and J usage is TRBJ2-7; no clear D gene. Trimming removed 7 bases from V and 1 base from J, with 8 bases in between. Germline CDR1 and CDR2: SNHLY and FYNNEI. The CDR3 loop spans 12 amino acids. The CDR3 region is CASTYMSYEQYF. The CDR3 DNA reads as TGTGCCAGCACCTATATGTCCTACGAGCAGTACTTC.

This clone showed up just a few times. The chain couples TRBV4-1 to TRBJ1-2; D uncertain. CDR3 size: 14 residues. Germline V CDR1 and CDR2: MGHRA, YSYEKL. V was clipped by 0 bases and J by 2 bases, with 7 bases between them. DNA of the CDR3: TGCGCCAGCAGCCAAGATCCGAGAAACTATGGCTACACCTTC. Encoded protein: CASSQDPRNYGYTF.

The chain links TRBV27 to TRBJ2-7; the match to TRBD2 covers 7 bases. The trim removed 5 bases at V and 0 bases at J, leaving 10 bases unmatched. Germline CDR1 and CDR2: MNHEY and SMNVEV (reference sequence). The CDR3 totals 16 residues. The CDR3 DNA is TGTGCCAGCAGTGTCTGGGGAGGGGCGAACTCCTACGAGCAGTACTTC. Its translation: CASSVWGGANSYEQYF.

This rearrangement joins TRBV4-1 to TRBJ2-1; tentative D call: TRBD2 (5 bases). This CDR3 comprises 18 residues. V lost 1 base, J lost 7 bases, and 23 bases lay in between. CDR1 MGHRA and CDR2 YSYEKL come from the germline V gene. The CDR3 is CASSQVARVQSVWNEQFF. The DNA for the CDR3 is TGCGCCAGCAGCCAAGTTGCGCGGGTACAGAGCGTTTGGAATGAGCAGTTCTTC.

This CDR3 reads CASSVGAGGEETQYF. The DNA for the CDR3 is TGTGCCAGCAGCGTAGGCGCGGGAGGCGAAGAGACCCAGTACTTC. This sequence joins TRBV9 and TRBJ2-5, with 8 positions matching TRBD2. In germline, CDR1 is SGDLS, CDR2 YYNGEE. This CDR3 contains 15 residues. The V segment lost 0 bases and the J segment 3 bases; nucleotides outside the gene matches: 4.

V usage is TRBV6-2 or TRBV6-3 and J usage is TRBJ2-2; the match to TRBD2 covers 9 bases. CDR3 length: 17 amino acids. The ends lost 6 bases at V and 1 base at J; junction bases unmatched: 9. The V gene's germline CDR1 is MNHEY and CDR2 SVGEGT. CDR3 region: CASSLWRGGKNTGELFF. DNA for the CDR3: TGTGCCAGCAGCCTTTGGCGGGGGGGGAAGAACACCGGGGAGCTGTTTTTT.

The V and J genes are TRBV7-9 and TRBJ1-1; D might be TRBD1 (6 bases). Germline assignment: CDR1 SEHNR and CDR2 FQNEAQ (reference sequence). The CDR3 totals 14 residues. V lost 5 bases and J 2 bases, leaving 12 bases between the germline ends. In nucleotides, the CDR3 is TGTGCCAGCAGCCCCACAGGGTCCAACACTGAAGCTTTCTTT. This codes for CASSPTGSNTEAFF.

The chain recombines TRBV11-2 with TRBJ2-7, with a possible D match to TRBD2 (6 bases). CDR1 and CDR2 (germline): SGHAT, FQNNGV. The CDR3 runs 15 residues. The ends were cut back, 5 bases at V and 2 bases at J, with 16 bases in the middle. CDR3 loop: CASSPAGGSTYEQYF. CDR3 DNA: TGTGCCAGCAGCCCTGCTGGAGGGAGCACCTACGAGCAGTACTTC.

The gene calls are TRBV5-5 and TRBJ1-4; D ambiguous. V was trimmed by 4 bases and J by 4 bases, leaving 14 bases between them. This CDR3 has 15 amino acids. Germline CDR1 and CDR2: SGHKS and YYEKEE (reference sequence). The CDR3: CASSPRKGSNEKLFF. Here the CDR3 DNA reads TGTGCCAGCAGCCCCCGAAAAGGGAGTAATGAAAAACTGTTTTTT.

The J gene is TRBJ2-7, the V gene TRBV28; TRBD2 is a possible D gene (5 bases). CDR1 is MDHEN and CDR2 is SYDVKM in the germline V gene. The CDR3 consists of 14 residues. Deletions cut 3 bases from V and 0 bases from J, with 9 bases between. CDR3 sequence reads: CASSFGAVSYEQYF. CDR3 in DNA: TGTGCCAGCAGTTTTGGAGCGGTCTCCTACGAGCAGTACTTC.

The J gene is TRBJ1-1, the V gene TRBV9; tentative D call: TRBD1 (6 bases). V was shortened by 1 base and J by 4 bases, with 11 bases between the two germline ends. The CDR3 spans 14 residues. Germline assignment: CDR1 SGDLS and CDR2 YYNGEE. In DNA, the CDR3 is TGTGCCAGCAGCGTAACAGGGCAGAGCACTGAAGCTTTCTTT. This translates into CASSVTGQSTEAFF.

The V call is TRBV4-1, the J call TRBJ2-5; D is unclear. With 4 bases removed from V and 2 bases from J, the gap between germline ends came to 14 bases. The germline V gene has CDR1 MGHRA and CDR2 YSYEKL. This CDR3 region has 15 residues. The CDR3, as DNA: TGCGCCAGCAGCCGCGCCGCGGCATGGCAAGAGACCCAGTACTTC. This encodes CASSRAAAWQETQYF.

This clone has more than one count but fewer than ten. The genes are TRBV3-1 (or the pseudogene TRBV3-2) and TRBJ2-3; perhaps TRBD2 as D (5 bases). CDR1 is LGHDT, CDR2 YNNKEL, per germline (reference sequence). The CDR3 sequence is 15 residues long. V was pared by 3 bases and J by 2 bases, with 12 bases between. CDR3 DNA sequence: TGTGCCAGCAGCCACTACCGGGATTCCACAGATACGCAGTATTTT. The encoded protein is CASSHYRDSTDTQYF.

This rearrangement joins TRBV28 to TRBJ2-7; D is unclear. Per the germline V gene, CDR1 is MDHEN and CDR2 is SYDVKM. V lost 8 bases, J lost 6 bases, and 17 bases lay in between. The CDR3 has 13 amino acids. For the CDR3, the DNA is TGTGCCAGCGAACCTCCTTACCGGTCCGAGCAGTACTTC. The encoded protein is CASEPPYRSEQYF.

V and J are TRBV28 and TRBJ2-7, with D uncertain. Germline V CDR1 and CDR2: MDHEN, SYDVKM. This CDR3 contains 11 residues. V shed 3 bases and J shed 2 bases, with 2 bases lying between them. The CDR3, as DNA: TGTGCCAGCAGTTTCGCCTACGAGCAGTACTTC. The encoded protein is CASSFAYEQYF. Full variable domain (missing parts from reference TRBV28 and TRBJ2-7): DVKVTQSSRYLVKRTGEKVFLECVQDMDHENMFWYRQDPGLGLRLIYFSYDVKMKEKGDIPEGYSVSREKKERFSLILESASTNQTSMYLCASSFAYEQYFGPGTRLTVT.

The rearrangement joins TRBV2 to TRBJ1-5, with 7 bases identical to TRBD1. The CDR3 extends over 17 amino acids. CDR1 SNHLY and CDR2 FYNNEI come from the germline V gene. The V segment lost 5 bases and the J segment 6 bases; nucleotides outside the gene matches: 16. The CDR3 spells CASSPTGATLGSQPQHF. The CDR3 nucleotides read TGTGCCAGCAGTCCCACAGGGGCCACTCTCGGTAGTCAGCCCCAGCATTTT.

The chain couples TRBV3-1 (or the pseudogene TRBV3-2) to TRBJ2-3; 12 bases match TRBD2. CDR1 and CDR2 from the germline V gene are LGHDT and YNNKEL (reference sequence). With 1 base clipped from V and 4 bases from J, the junction kept 0 bases outside the gene matches. This CDR3 has 15 residues. The CDR3 region has the DNA TGTGCCAGCAGCCAAGCTAGCGGGGGGGCAGATACGCAGTATTTT. Translating gives CASSQASGGADTQYF.

V and J are TRBV9 and TRBJ2-1, with 7 nucleotides matching TRBD2. This CDR3 is built from 15 residues. In germline, CDR1 is SGDLS, CDR2 YYNGEE. The V segment lost 0 bases and the J segment 5 bases; nucleotides outside the gene matches: 5. The CDR3 sequence is CASSVGGRGNNEQFF. The CDR3 nucleotides read TGTGCCAGCAGCGTAGGCGGGAGAGGGAACAATGAGCAGTTCTTC.

This clone was seen only a few times. The chain couples TRBV7-8 to TRBJ1-2; possible D gene TRBD1, 6 bases. Between the trimmed V and J ends, which lost 7 bases and 0 bases, there was a span of 21 bases. Germline values: CDR1 SGHVS, CDR2 FQNEAQ. The CDR3 has 17 amino acids. The CDR3 region is CASTPSQRTAPNYGYTF. The CDR3, as DNA: TGTGCCAGCACCCCTAGTCAAAGGACAGCCCCTAACTATGGCTACACCTTC.

J is TRBJ2-7 and V is TRBV7-8, with TRBD2 identical over 12 bases. CDR1 and CDR2 (germline): SGHVS, FQNEAQ. V trimming: 6 bases; J trimming: 2 bases; junction bases outside the gene matches: 5. CDR3 length: 15 residues. DNA for the CDR3: TGTGCCAGCAGGTCAGGACTAGCGGGGACCTACGAGCAGTACTTC. Protein product: CASRSGLAGTYEQYF.

The chain uses TRBV28 and TRBJ2-3; 12 bases map to TRBD2. The CDR3 contains 15 residues. Per germline, CDR1 MDHEN and CDR2 SYDVKM. V lost 3 bases to trimming and J lost 6 bases; unmatched junction nucleotides: 4. The CDR3 nucleotides read TGTGCCAGCAGTTTCCGACTAGCGGGGGTGGATACGCAGTATTTT. Translated, it gives CASSFRLAGVDTQYF.

In the case of this clone: The sample contains more than one DNA sequence encoding this CDR3. V and J are TRBV6-5 and TRBJ1-1; D is perhaps TRBD1 (5 bases). This CDR3 has 12 amino acids. Germline V gene sequence: CDR1 MNHEY, CDR2 SVGAGI. V lost 7 bases to trimming and J lost 4 bases, with 10 bases between them. The CDR3 sequence is CASTNGGTEAFF. CDR3 bases: TGTGCCAGCACCAACGGGGGCACTGAAGCTTTCTTT.

DNA for the CDR3: TGTGCCAGCAGCTTGACGGTGGACGAGCAGTACTTC. Protein: CASSLTVDEQYF. The chain uses TRBV5-6 and TRBJ2-7; the D is unclear. V dropped 1 base and J dropped 5 bases, with 7 bases sitting between them. CDR1 and CDR2 from the germline V gene are SGHDT and YYEEEE. This CDR3 contains 12 residues.